Listed below are T cell receptor beta chains from one sample, sequenced in a study of regulatory T cells in long-lasting Graves disease. From the multiplex PCR reads, TCRdb called clonotypes with MiXCR, one entry per CDR3 protein. The sample lists hundreds of thousands of distinct CDR3 sequences, around 16% occurring once. The same data also contributed to another study, on T cells in Graves' hyperthyroidism and ophthalmopathy.

Sequencing was performed on peripheral blood mononuclear cells (PBMCs), taken at new diagnosis, from a patient treated with antithyroid drugs. Receptors originate from a woman aged 40-60 years with Graves disease. The CDR3 runs from the conserved cysteine through the conserved F or W. Each record gives: clone size, CDR3 length, V gene, D gene, J gene, CDR3 DNA, CDR3 protein. A D gene is named only where the DNA matches it firmly. Expanded clones are given a class, and other clones once, few, many or no size at all.

.	12	TRBV6-1	.	TRBJ2-7	TGTGCCAGCCGGGACACGACCTACGAGCAGTACTTC	CASRDTTYEQYF
.	13	TRBV20-1	.	TRBJ2-7	TGCAGTGCCCTGGGACAAAGCTCCTACGAGCAGTACTTC	CSALGQSSYEQYF
.	10	TRBV12-3/TRBV12-4	.	TRBJ1-1	TGTGCCAGCGGAATAACTGAAGCTTTCTTT	CASGITEAFF
many	13	TRBV18	.	TRBJ1-2	TGTGCCAGCTCACCGTCACAGGCCTATGGCTACACCTTC	CASSPSQAYGYTF
many	16	TRBV11-3	TRBD2	TRBJ2-1	TGTGCCAGCAATCTAGCGGGGGGATTATCCTACAATGAGCAGTTCTTC	CASNLAGGLSYNEQFF
.	13	TRBV7-3	TRBD2	TRBJ2-3	TGTGCCAGCAGCCCGTATAGCGGGAGTACGCAGTATTTT	CASSPYSGSTQYF
few	15	TRBV3-1	TRBD2	TRBJ2-5	TGTGCCAGCAGCCAGACTAGCGGGGGGGAGGAGACCCAGTACTTC	CASSQTSGGEETQYF
.	16	TRBV13	.	TRBJ2-7	TGTGCCAGCAGCTCGAATTTAGGGGTAAGAGCCTACGAGCAGTACTTC	CASSSNLGVRAYEQYF
few	14	TRBV5-1	.	TRBJ1-4	TGCGCCAGCAGCTTGACCACAGCTAATGAAAAACTGTTTTTT	CASSLTTANEKLFF
few	16	TRBV6-1	TRBD2	TRBJ2-3	TGTGCCAGCAGTCTTAGCGGGGGAACCATCACAGATACGCAGTATTTT	CASSLSGGTITDTQYF
few	15	TRBV10-3	.	TRBJ1-1	TGTGCCCGGGGGAGGGCCCCTGAGGGACGGGGTGAAGCTTTCTTT	CARGRAPEGRGEAFF
.	12	TRBV19	.	TRBJ1-3	TGTGCCAGTGGGGATGTTGGAAACACCATATATTTT	CASGDVGNTIYF
many	14	TRBV12-3/TRBV12-4	.	TRBJ1-4	TGTGCCAGCAACCAAGGGGATTTTCGCGAAAAACTGTTTTTT	CASNQGDFREKLFF
many	13	TRBV5-1	TRBD1	TRBJ2-7	TGCGCCAGCAGCCAGGGACAGCACGGAGAGCAGTACTTC	CASSQGQHGEQYF
many	15	TRBV5-5	TRBD1	TRBJ2-2	TGTGCCAGCAGGACCGGGACAGGGAACACCGGGGAGCTGTTTTTT	CASRTGTGNTGELFF
few	13	TRBV7-9	.	TRBJ2-2	TGTGCCAGCAGCCCAGAACTTACCGGGGAGCTGTTTTTT	CASSPELTGELFF
.	11	TRBV3-1	.	TRBJ2-7	TGTGCCAGCAGTCGAAAACAGGAGCAGTACTTC	CASSRKQEQYF
.	13	TRBV9	.	TRBJ1-1	TGTGCCAGCAGCGTAGGGCTTGGGGTAGGGGCTTTCTTT	CASSVGLGVGAFF
many	12	TRBV18	.	TRBJ2-5	TGTGCCAGCTCACGCGTAAGAGAGACCCAGTACTTC	CASSRVRETQYF
.	16	TRBV5-6	.	TRBJ1-6	TGTGCCAGCAGCTCCCTGAGTAGGGGTGATCATTCACCCCTCCACTTT	CASSSLSRGDHSPLHF
many	15	TRBV5-1	TRBD1	TRBJ1-2	TGCGCCAGCAGCTTGGAGGGACAGGGCCTCTATGGCTACACCTTC	CASSLEGQGLYGYTF